This TCR beta chain was identified in a study of blood T cell repertoires in COVID-19. Turning to the study itself: The United States, Italy and Spain supplied acute and convalescent COVID-19 samples. Nucleic acid was either cDNA or gDNA, and it came from T cells, B-cell-depleted T cells, or PBMCs.

Source study methods: For nucleated cells, counts were estimated from reference gene primer amplification. Method: immunoSEQ multiplex PCR; TCRdb's copy keeps in-frame clones and lacks some. D and trimming come from the DNA, and the V and J calls and clone size come from that table. Of roughly 100,000 clones in the sample, approximately 80% were seen once. V trimming: 4 bases; J trimming: 7 bases; junction bases outside the gene matches: 11. Looked up from germline, CDR1 is LNHDA and CDR2 is SQIVND (reference sequence). CDR3 length: 16 residues. The chain joins TRBV19 to TRBJ2-1; TRBD2 matches 9 bases. Input material: peripheral blood. The clonotype comes from a woman in her sixties or seventies with acute or convalescent COVID-19. DNA of the CDR3: TGTGCCAGTAGTAGTAGCGGGAGCCCCGTATGGAATGAGCAGTTCTTC. This translates into CASSSSGSPVWNEQFF.